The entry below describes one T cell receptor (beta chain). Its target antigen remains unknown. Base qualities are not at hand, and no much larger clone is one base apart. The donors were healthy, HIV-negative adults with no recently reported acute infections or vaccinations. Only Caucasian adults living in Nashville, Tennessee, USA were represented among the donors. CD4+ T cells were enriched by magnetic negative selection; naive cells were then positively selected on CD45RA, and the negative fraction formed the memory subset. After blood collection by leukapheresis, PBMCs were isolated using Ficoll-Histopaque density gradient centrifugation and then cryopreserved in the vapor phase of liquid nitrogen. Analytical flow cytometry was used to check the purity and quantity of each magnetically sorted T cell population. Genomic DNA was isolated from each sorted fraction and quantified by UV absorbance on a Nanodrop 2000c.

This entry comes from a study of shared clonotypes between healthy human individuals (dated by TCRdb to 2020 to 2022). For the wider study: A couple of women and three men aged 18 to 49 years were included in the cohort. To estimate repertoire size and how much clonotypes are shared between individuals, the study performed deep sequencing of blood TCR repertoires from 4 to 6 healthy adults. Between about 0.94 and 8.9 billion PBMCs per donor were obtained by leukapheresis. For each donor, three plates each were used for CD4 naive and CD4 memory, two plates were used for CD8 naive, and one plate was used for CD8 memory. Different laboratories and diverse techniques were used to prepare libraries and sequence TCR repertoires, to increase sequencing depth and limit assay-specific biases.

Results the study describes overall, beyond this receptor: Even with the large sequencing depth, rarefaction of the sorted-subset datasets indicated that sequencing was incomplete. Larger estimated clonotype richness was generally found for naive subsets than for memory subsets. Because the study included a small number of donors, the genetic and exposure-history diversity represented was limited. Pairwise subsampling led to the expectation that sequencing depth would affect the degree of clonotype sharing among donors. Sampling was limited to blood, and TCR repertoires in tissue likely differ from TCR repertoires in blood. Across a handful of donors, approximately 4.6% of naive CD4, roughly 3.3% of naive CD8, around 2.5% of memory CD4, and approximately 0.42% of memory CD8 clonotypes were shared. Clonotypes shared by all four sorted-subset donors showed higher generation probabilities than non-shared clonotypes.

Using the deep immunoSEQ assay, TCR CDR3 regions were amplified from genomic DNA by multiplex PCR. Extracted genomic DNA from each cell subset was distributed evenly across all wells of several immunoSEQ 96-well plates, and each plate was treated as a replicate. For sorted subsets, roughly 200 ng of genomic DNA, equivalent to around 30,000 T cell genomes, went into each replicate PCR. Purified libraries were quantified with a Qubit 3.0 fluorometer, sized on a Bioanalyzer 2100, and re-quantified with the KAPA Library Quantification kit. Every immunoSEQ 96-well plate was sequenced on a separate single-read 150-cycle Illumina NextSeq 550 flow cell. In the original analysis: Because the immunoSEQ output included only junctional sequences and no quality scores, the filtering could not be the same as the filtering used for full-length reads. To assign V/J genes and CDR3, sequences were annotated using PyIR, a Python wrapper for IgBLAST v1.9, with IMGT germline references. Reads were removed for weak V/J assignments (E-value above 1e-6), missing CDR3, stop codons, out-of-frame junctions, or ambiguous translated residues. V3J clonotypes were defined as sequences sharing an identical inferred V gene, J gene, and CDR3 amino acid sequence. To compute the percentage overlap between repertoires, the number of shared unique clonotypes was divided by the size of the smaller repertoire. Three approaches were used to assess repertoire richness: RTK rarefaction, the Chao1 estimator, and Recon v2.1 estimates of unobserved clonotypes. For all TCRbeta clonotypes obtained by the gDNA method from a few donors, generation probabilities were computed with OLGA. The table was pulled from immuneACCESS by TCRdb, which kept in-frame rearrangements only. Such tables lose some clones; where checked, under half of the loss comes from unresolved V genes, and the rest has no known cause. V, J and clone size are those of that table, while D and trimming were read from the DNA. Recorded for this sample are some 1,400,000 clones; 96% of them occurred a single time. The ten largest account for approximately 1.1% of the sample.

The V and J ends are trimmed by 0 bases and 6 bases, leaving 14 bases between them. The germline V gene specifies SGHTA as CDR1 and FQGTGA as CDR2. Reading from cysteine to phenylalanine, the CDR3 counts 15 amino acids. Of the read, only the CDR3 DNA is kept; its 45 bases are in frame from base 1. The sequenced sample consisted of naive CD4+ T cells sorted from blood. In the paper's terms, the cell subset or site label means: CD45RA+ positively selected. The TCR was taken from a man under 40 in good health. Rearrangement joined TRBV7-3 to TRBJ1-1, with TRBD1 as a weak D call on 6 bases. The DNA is TGTGCCAGCAGCTTAACCCCTACAGGGACTGCTGAAGCTTTCTTT. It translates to CASSLTPTGTAEAFF.